This T cell receptor beta chain came from a study of T-cell memory formation after mild COVID-19 (dated by TCRdb to the early 2020s). About the full investigation: Most TCR sequence clusters were specific to one of the two donors. In a couple of donors, T-cell clones that expanded and contracted after mild COVID-19 were tracked by sequencing TCRalpha and TCRbeta repertoires over time. Two young, previously healthy adult volunteers made up the cohort, one male and one female.

Sequencing was performed on an Illumina NovaSeq 6000. TCRalpha and TCRbeta cDNA libraries were built by 5'RACE with constant-segment primers, adding sample barcodes and unique molecular identifiers. Trizol reagent was used to extract RNA from every sample. Amplification of the libraries took two PCR steps, and the second step added a second sample barcode plus Illumina TruSeq adapters. Sequencing of libraries was performed on an Illumina NovaSeq with 2 x 150 bp paired-end reads. Turning to the authors' computational methods: Reads were demultiplexed and collapsed into UMI-guided consensus sequences with migec v1.2.7. Using mixcr v2.1.11, UMI consensuses were aligned to TRA and TRB V and J templates and then assembled into clonotypes. A clonotype was counted as expanded or contracted only if both edgeR and NoisET called the change significant, with noise models trained on biological replicates. edgeR calls used a false discovery rate-adjusted p below 0.01 and a log2 fold-change threshold of 1. As an exploratory analysis of dynamics, max-normalized trajectories of the 1000 most abundant clonotypes were examined with PCA combined with hierarchical clustering. Separately sequenced CD4+ and CD8+ repertoires were used to assign a CD4 or CD8 phenotype to each responding clone. Using fastp trimming at Q25 and MiXCR clonotype assembly, TCRdb reanalyzed the public sequencing data and kept in-frame beta chains. Entries that share a CDR3 protein sequence are merged under the most common genes and DNA. These V and J calls rely on TCRdb rather than the paper's analysis. The table for this sample lists some 410,000 distinct CDR3 sequences; around 22% of them were counted only once. The ten largest make up over 10% of the sample.

Including the terminal cysteine and phenylalanine, the CDR3 comprises 15 residues. Left in the record is the CDR3 DNA by itself, 45 bases read in frame from the first base. The germline V gene (reference sequence) gives CDR1 as SGHKS and CDR2 as YYEKEE. Ficoll-Paque density gradient centrifugation was the method used to isolate PBMCs. Study-wide conclusions, independent of this receptor: The detection of some responding clones in pre-infection memory suggests that pre-existing cross-reactive memory T cells joined the SARS-CoV-2 response. Clones contracting from day 15 to 85 had balanced CD4/CD8 phenotypes, while a second wave expanding from day 15 to 37 was biased towards CD4+. The study included only a couple of mild cases, and larger cohorts that include severe cases with pre-infection samples were judged to be necessary. Contracting CD4+ clones turned up mainly in the CM and EM memory subsets, whereas EMRA was where CD8+ clones were enriched. SARS-CoV-2 specificity of the second-wave clones peaking on day 37 was not confirmed.

Ten or more counts support this clonotype. Its target antigen remains unknown. The junction and the germline gene differ at one end; a read error may be behind it. The sequence derives from an adult woman who had mild COVID-19 (a few samples of this study predate the infection). The sample titles of this study are shuffled in the database, so cell type and time point are left out; the donor was told from shared clones. Sequences were obtained from PBMCs or a T cell subset sorted from them (not recorded which). In this chain, TRBV5-5 is recombined with TRBJ2-3, with the D gene not confidently named. The nucleotide sequence reads as follows: TGTGCCAGCAGCACCCGGCAGACTCGCACAGATATTGGAGATTTT. Protein translation: CASSTRQTRTDIGDF.